The 5 T cell receptor beta chains listed next were all sequenced from one sample in a study of blood T cell repertoires in COVID-19. The data were produced by immunoSEQ multiplex PCR, yet TCRdb's version contains in-frame clones alone and is incomplete. Altogether fewer than 500,000 clones are present, about nine tenths being singletons, with the ten largest covering 0.7%. The sample was PBMCs or T cells enriched from blood (not recorded which). The source of these receptors is a woman aged 18-29 years who had recovered from COVID-19.

The V and J genes are TRBV6-5 and TRBJ1-2, with a weak D call TRBD1 (6 bases). The CDR3 sequence is 15 residues long. Looked up from germline, CDR1 is MNHEY and CDR2 is SVGAGI. V dropped 0 bases and J dropped 4 bases, with 12 bases sitting between them. In nucleotides, the CDR3 is TGTGCCAGCAGTTACTCGGGGGCCTCACTCTATGGCTACACCTTC. Its protein product is CASSYSGASLYGYTF.

This sequence joins TRBV4-1 and TRBJ2-1, with 7 bases aligning to TRBD2. Germline assignment: CDR1 MGHRA and CDR2 YSYEKL. The CDR3 covers 17 residues. J was trimmed by 6 bases and V by 2 bases; bases with no gene match: 13. The CDR3 DNA reads as TGCGCCAGCAGCCAAACGGACATGGGACTATCGACCAATGAGCAGTTCTTC. Residues: CASSQTDMGLSTNEQFF.

CDR3 coding DNA: TGTGCCAGTTCACCAGGGGGCGGATTCGACAAAAACATTCAGTACTTC. This gives the protein CASSPGGGFDKNIQYF. The chain recombines TRBV27 with TRBJ2-4; the match to TRBD1 covers 8 bases. There are 16 residues in the CDR3. Trimming removed 9 bases from V and 3 bases from J; junction bases left unmatched: 13. Germline V gene data show CDR1 as MNHEY and CDR2 as SMNVEV (reference sequence).

This chain links TRBV27 with TRBJ1-1; 7 nucleotides match TRBD1. The V gene end was trimmed by 4 bases and the J gene end by 5 bases; junction bases not matched to a gene: 7. The CDR3 is 14 residues long. Germline assignment: CDR1 MNHEY and CDR2 SMNVEV (reference sequence). CDR3 sequence reads: CASSSQGVGTEAFF. CDR3 nucleotide sequence: TGTGCCAGCAGTTCCCAGGGGGTGGGTACTGAAGCTTTCTTT.

The chain combines TRBV5-1 with TRBJ2-1; D not resolved. The germline V gene encodes CDR1 SGHRS and CDR2 YFSETQ. With 4 bases removed from V and 0 bases from J, the gap between germline ends came to 14 bases. The CDR3 has 16 residues. CDR3 nucleotides: TGCGCCAGCAGCGTTCAGGCTTCCCACTCCTACAATGAGCAGTTCTTC. It translates to CASSVQASHSYNEQFF.